The T cell receptor (beta chain) described here comes from a study of T cell responses to AZD1222 COVID-19 vaccine. The length of the CDR3 is 16 residues. The V segment lost 4 bases and the J segment 0 bases; nucleotides outside the gene matches: 6. The germline CDR1 and CDR2 sequences are LGHDT and YNNKEL (reference sequence). Some clones are missing from TCRdb's copy, which holds only in-frame ones; the method was immunoSEQ multiplex PCR. The sample has around 130,000 clones, 70% to 90% seen once. This material consisted of peripheral blood, taken on day 0 of AZD1222 vaccination. The TCR sequence derives from an adult in good health. The chain couples TRBV3-1 (or the pseudogene TRBV3-2) to TRBJ1-1; 9 positions agree with TRBD1. The CDR3 loop is CASSLPGTGLNTEAFF. The DNA for the CDR3 is TGTGCCAGCAGCCTCCCCGGGACAGGGTTGAACACTGAAGCTTTCTTT.